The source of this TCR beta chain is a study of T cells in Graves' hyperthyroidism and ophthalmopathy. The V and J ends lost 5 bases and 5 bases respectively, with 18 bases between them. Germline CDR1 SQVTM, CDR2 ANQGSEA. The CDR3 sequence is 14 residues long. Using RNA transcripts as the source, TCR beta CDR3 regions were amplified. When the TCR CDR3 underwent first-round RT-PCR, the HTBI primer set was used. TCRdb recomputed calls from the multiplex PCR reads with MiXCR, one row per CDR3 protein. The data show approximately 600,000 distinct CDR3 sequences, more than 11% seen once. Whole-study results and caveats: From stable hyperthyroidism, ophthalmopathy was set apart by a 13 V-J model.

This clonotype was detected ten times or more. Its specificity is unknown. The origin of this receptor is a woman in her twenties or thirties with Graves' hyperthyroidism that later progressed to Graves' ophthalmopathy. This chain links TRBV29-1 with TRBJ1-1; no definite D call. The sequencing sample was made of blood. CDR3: CSVLLPGIGTEAFF. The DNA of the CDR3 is TGCAGCGTTTTACTACCGGGGATTGGGACTGAAGCTTTCTTT.